What follows are 24 T cell receptor beta chains derived from one specimen sequenced in a study of T cell clonotyping in hematopoietic cell transplantation. The repertoire was sequenced with immunoSEQ multiplex PCR; TCRdb's copy has only in-frame clones and lacks some. The sample has some 13,000 clones; roughly 92% are singletons. The sequencing used PBMCs, collected 100 days after allogeneic stem cell transplant. The receptors stem from a female patient in her fifties or sixties who had an allogeneic stem cell transplant from an unrelated donor, so the T cells may come from the graft donor. Some clones in this sample may be carry-over from other donors' samples.

The V call is TRBV28, the J call TRBJ1-2, with no clear D. CDR3 size: 13 residues. V lost 3 bases, J lost 1 base, and 6 bases lay in between. Germline lookup yields CDR1 MDHEN and CDR2 SYDVKM. The CDR3: CASSLTINYGYTF. In DNA, the CDR3 is TGTGCCAGCAGTTTGACAATTAACTATGGCTACACCTTC.

The chain links TRBV19 to TRBJ1-1; D is unclear. Deletions cut 1 base from V and 1 base from J, with 7 bases between. The CDR3 is made up of 14 amino acids. The germline V gene encodes CDR1 LNHDA and CDR2 SQIVND (reference sequence). The CDR3 protein is CASSIVWANTEAFF. CDR3 bases: TGTGCCAGTAGTATAGTATGGGCGAACACTGAAGCTTTCTTT.

The chain is built from TRBV9 and TRBJ2-3, with 13 bases aligning to TRBD2. The CDR3 sequence is 16 residues long. The J segment lost 4 bases and the V segment lost 4 bases, leaving 6 bases of the junction unmatched. Per germline, CDR1 SGDLS and CDR2 YYNGEE. DNA of the CDR3: TGTGCCAGCAGCCCACGGACTAGCGGGGGATCAGATACGCAGTATTTT. Residues: CASSPRTSGGSDTQYF.

The chain couples TRBV25-1 to TRBJ1-3; D unresolved. The V gene's germline CDR1 is MGHDK and CDR2 SYGVNS. Trimming removed 8 bases at V and 0 bases at J, with 5 bases between. This CDR3 has 12 residues. In DNA form, the CDR3 reads TGTGCCAGCCTATCCTCTGGAAACACCATATATTTT. It yields the protein CASLSSGNTIYF.

The gene calls are TRBV27 and TRBJ1-1; TRBD1 agrees at 12 bases. The CDR3 runs 16 residues. CDR1 and CDR2 from the germline V gene are MNHEY and SMNVEV (reference sequence). V shed 5 bases, J shed 5 bases, and the junction held 9 bases outside the gene matches. CDR3 nucleotide sequence: TGTGCCAGCAGTACTTACCGGGACAGGGGGCTAACTGAAGCTTTCTTT. Its translation: CASSTYRDRGLTEAFF.

The chain couples TRBV7-2 to TRBJ2-1; D is unclear. The CDR3 consists of 11 residues. Germline-derived CDR1 and CDR2 are SGHTA and FQGNSA. Trimming removed 4 bases at V and 8 bases at J, with 6 bases between. The CDR3 bases are TGTGCCAGCAGCTATAGCTATGAGCAGTTCTTC. Translating gives CASSYSYEQFF.

The rearrangement joins TRBV20-1 to TRBJ1-2; D may be TRBD1 (6 bases). The CDR3 covers 11 residues. Germline CDR1 is DFQATT and CDR2 is SNEGSKA (reference sequence). V was shortened by 3 bases and J by 7 bases, with 9 bases between the two germline ends. The CDR3 nucleotides are TGCAGTGCTAGGGGGGACACTGGCTACACCTTC. Protein: CSARGDTGYTF.

V and J are TRBV9 and TRBJ2-1; D may be TRBD1 (5 bases). V was shortened by 3 bases and J by 9 bases, with 19 bases between the two germline ends. Germline CDR1 reads SGDLS; CDR2 reads YYNGEE. The CDR3 consists of 15 residues. CDR3 sequence reads: CASSAGQKGWGEQFF. CDR3 coding DNA: TGTGCCAGCAGCGCCGGACAAAAGGGATGGGGTGAGCAGTTCTTC.

V gene TRBV11-2 combines with J gene TRBJ2-7; D is undetermined. This CDR3 is 15 amino acids long. V was cut by 3 bases and J by 4 bases, with 16 bases left in between. Germline CDR1 is SGHAT and CDR2 is FQNNGV. Written as DNA, the CDR3 is TGTGCCAGCAGCTTTATCCCGACGGATTCTTACGAGCAGTACTTC. Its translation is CASSFIPTDSYEQYF.

J is TRBJ2-1 and V is TRBV7-2, with D possibly matching TRBD2 (5 bases). The CDR3 spans 17 residues. Trimming left V 5 bases short and J 2 bases short, with 19 bases between. Per germline, CDR1 SGHTA and CDR2 FQGNSA. This chain's CDR3 is CASSHPLGWETYNEQFF. The CDR3 DNA is TGTGCCAGCAGCCACCCCCTGGGGTGGGAGACCTACAATGAGCAGTTCTTC.

The chain has TRBV7-9 and TRBJ2-7, with TRBD1 as a possible D gene (5 bases). CDR1 is SEHNR and CDR2 is FQNEAQ in the germline V gene (reference sequence). The V end was cut by 3 bases, the J end by 6 bases, with 9 bases between. CDR3 length: 12 residues. CDR3 nucleotide sequence: TGTGCCAGCAGCTTCTCAGGGTCCGAGCAGTACGTC. Translating it yields CASSFSGSEQYV.

This rearrangement joins TRBV29-1 to TRBJ2-7, with D maybe TRBD1 (5 bases). V was clipped by 4 bases and J by 5 bases, with 6 bases between them. Germline CDR1 SQVTM, CDR2 ANQGSEA. There are 10 residues in the CDR3. The CDR3 sequence: CSVGQNEQYF. The DNA for the CDR3 is TGCAGCGTTGGACAGAACGAGCAGTACTTC.

The chain has TRBV14 and TRBJ2-7; 7 nucleotides line up with TRBD1. The CDR3 extends over 14 amino acids. V dropped 1 base and J dropped 3; count of bases not matched to a gene: 3. Germline CDR1 is SGHDN and CDR2 is FVKESK. CDR3: CASSQGTGRYEQYF. DNA of the CDR3: TGTGCCAGCAGCCAAGGGACAGGACGCTACGAGCAGTACTTC.

The chain's CDR3 is CATRGGASYEQYF. Written as DNA, the CDR3 is TGTGCCACCCGTGGGGGAGCGAGTTACGAGCAGTACTTC. This chain connects TRBV2 to TRBJ2-7, with D possibly called TRBD1 or TRBD2 (5 bases each). V was shortened by 10 bases and J by 4 bases, with 17 bases between the two germline ends. The germline gives CDR1 SNHLY, CDR2 FYNNEI. The CDR3 spans 13 residues.

The V and J genes are TRBV5-4 and TRBJ1-2; D might be TRBD1 (5 bases). The V gene lost 2 bases and the J gene lost 3 bases, with 11 bases spanning the gap. The CDR3 is 14 residues long. Germline lookup yields CDR1 SGHNT and CDR2 YYREEE (reference sequence). In DNA, the CDR3 is TGTGCCAGCAGCTTCCTAGGGGTGGACTATGGCTACACCTTC. Translation gives CASSFLGVDYGYTF.

The chain couples TRBV10-1 to TRBJ2-5, with 7 positions matching TRBD1. V was clipped by 4 bases and J by 5 bases; unmatched bases: 10. CDR1 and CDR2 (germline): WNHNN, SYGVQD (reference sequence). The CDR3 has 15 residues. The CDR3 DNA sequence: TGCGCCAGCAGTGCCGGGACAGCCGTGACTGAGACCCAGTACTTC. Amino acid sequence: CASSAGTAVTETQYF.

CDR3 DNA: TGCAGCGTTACTCTCCTTTTAGCGGGGGGGCGTAACACCGGGGAGCTGTTTTTT. Residues: CSVTLLLAGGRNTGELFF. V is TRBV29-1 and J is TRBJ2-2, with 11 bases that match TRBD2. The CDR3 is 18 amino acids. CDR1 is SQVTM, CDR2 ANQGSEA, per germline. V lost 5 bases, J lost 2 bases, and 13 bases stayed unmatched.

The V gene is TRBV4-1, the J gene TRBJ1-4, with D maybe TRBD1 (6 bases). The ends were cut back, 6 bases at V and 5 bases at J, with 13 bases in the middle. The CDR3 has 14 amino acids. In germline, CDR1 is MGHRA, CDR2 YSYEKL. CDR3: CASRQQGINEKLFF. CDR3 in DNA: TGCGCCAGCAGGCAACAGGGCATAAATGAAAAACTGTTTTTT.

The CDR3: CASSSLPTSGRNEQFF. The CDR3 DNA is TGTGCCAGCAGCTCCCTACCGACTAGCGGGCGCAATGAGCAGTTCTTC. The chain recombines TRBV5-5 with TRBJ2-1; 10 nucleotides match TRBD2. With 3 bases clipped from V and 6 bases from J, the junction kept 9 bases outside the gene matches. CDR1 is SGHKS and CDR2 is YYEKEE in the germline V gene (reference sequence). The CDR3 spans 16 residues.

The V and J genes are TRBV5-1 and TRBJ2-3, with TRBD2 as a possible D gene (6 bases). Trimming took 4 bases from V and 3 from J, leaving 12 bases between them. The CDR3 has 14 amino acids. The germline gives CDR1 SGHRS, CDR2 YFSETQ. The CDR3 coding sequence is TGCGCCAGCAGCACCGGGCTAGCGACAGATACGCAGTATTTT. Its protein is CASSTGLATDTQYF. Looking up the rest from reference TRBV5-1 and TRBJ2-3 gives the full variable domain: KAGVTQTPRYLIKTRGQQVTLSCSPISGHRSVSWYQQTPGQGLQFLFEYFSETQRNKGNFPGRFSGRQFSNSRSEMNVSTLELGDSALYLCASSTGLATDTQYFGPGTRLTVL.

The chain joins TRBV12-5 to TRBJ2-1; TRBD2 aligns across 7 bases. Losses at the gene ends were 4 bases for V and 4 bases for J; bases not matched to a gene: 10. This CDR3 region has 16 residues. Germline CDR1 is LGHNT and CDR2 is FRNRAP. CDR3 coding DNA: TGTGCTAGTGGTTACGCCGGTGCGGGAGCGTACAATGAGCAGTTCTTC. It translates to CASGYAGAGAYNEQFF.

The V gene is TRBV12-5, the J gene TRBJ2-7; D ambiguous. Germline CDR1 LGHNT, CDR2 FRNRAP. V was clipped by 0 bases and J by 6 bases, with 3 bases between them. This CDR3 is built from 11 residues. Here the CDR3 DNA reads TGTGCTAGTGGTTTGGTAACCGAGCAGTACTTC. It codes for CASGLVTEQYF.

The chain links TRBV5-1 to TRBJ1-1; tentative D call: TRBD1 (5 bases). V was cut by 3 bases and J by 0 bases, with 9 bases left in between. Per the germline V gene, CDR1 is SGHRS and CDR2 is YFSETQ. CDR3 length: 14 residues. The DNA for the CDR3 is TGCGCCAGCAGCTCCGACAGACTGAACACTGAAGCTTTCTTT. Its translation: CASSSDRLNTEAFF.

This chain joins TRBV7-2 and TRBJ1-2; no clear D. CDR1 SGHTA and CDR2 FQGNSA come from the germline V gene. Trimming left V 2 bases short and J 5 bases short, with 12 bases between. The CDR3 totals 14 residues. In DNA, the CDR3 is TGTGCCAGCAGCTTAATAGGGAGTGGGTATGGCTACACCTTC. This sequence encodes CASSLIGSGYGYTF. The full variable domain, its missing parts supplied by reference TRBV7-2 and TRBJ1-2, is GAGVSQSPSNKVTEKGKDVELRCDPISGHTALYWYRQSLGQGLEFLIYFQGNSAPDKSGLPSDRFSAERTGGSVSTLTIQRTQQEDSAVYLCASSLIGSGYGYTFGSGTRLTVV.